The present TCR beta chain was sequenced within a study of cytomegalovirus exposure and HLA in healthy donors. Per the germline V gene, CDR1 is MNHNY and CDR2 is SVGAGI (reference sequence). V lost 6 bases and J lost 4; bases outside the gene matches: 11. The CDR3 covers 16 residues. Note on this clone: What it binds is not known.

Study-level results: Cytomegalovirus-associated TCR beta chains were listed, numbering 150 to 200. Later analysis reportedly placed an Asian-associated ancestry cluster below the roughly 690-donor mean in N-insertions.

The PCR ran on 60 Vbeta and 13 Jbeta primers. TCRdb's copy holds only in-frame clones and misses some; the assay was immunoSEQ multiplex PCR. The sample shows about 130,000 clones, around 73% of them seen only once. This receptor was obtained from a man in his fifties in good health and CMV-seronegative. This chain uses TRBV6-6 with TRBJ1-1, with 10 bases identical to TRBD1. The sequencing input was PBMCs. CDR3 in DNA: TGTGCCAGCAGGCTTCCGGGACAGGGGAACGGCACTGAAGCTTTCTTT. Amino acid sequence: CASRLPGQGNGTEAFF.